This T cell receptor beta chain was sequenced in a study of blood T cell repertoires in COVID-19. TCRdb's table, derived via immunoSEQ multiplex PCR, lists solely in-frame clones and lacks some. The data show about 66,000 clones, with roughly 86% seen just once and about 7% held by the top ten. This TCR came from a man in his fifties or sixties with active COVID-19. The sequencing input was peripheral blood.

The CDR3 region has the DNA TGTGCCAGCAGCGATAGCGGGGGGGCCTTAGGTAAGCAGTTCTTC. Its protein is CASSDSGGALGKQFF. The chain employs TRBV11-2 and TRBJ2-1; 11 positions match TRBD2. The CDR3 is made up of 15 amino acids. Germline V gene data show CDR1 as SGHAT and CDR2 as FQNNGV. J was trimmed by 11 bases and V by 5 bases; bases with no gene match: 11.